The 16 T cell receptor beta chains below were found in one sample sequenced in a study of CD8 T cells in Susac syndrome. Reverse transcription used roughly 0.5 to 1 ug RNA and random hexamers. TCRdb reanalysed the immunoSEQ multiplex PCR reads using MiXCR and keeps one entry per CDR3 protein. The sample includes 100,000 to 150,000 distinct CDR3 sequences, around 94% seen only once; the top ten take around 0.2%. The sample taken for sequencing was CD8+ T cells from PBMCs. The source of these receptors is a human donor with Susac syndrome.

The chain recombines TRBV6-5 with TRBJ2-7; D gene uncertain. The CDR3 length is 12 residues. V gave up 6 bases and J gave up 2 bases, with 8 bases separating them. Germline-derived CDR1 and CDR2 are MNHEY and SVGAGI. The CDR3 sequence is CASRGDTYEQYF. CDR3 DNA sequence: TGTGCCAGCAGAGGAGATACCTACGAGCAGTACTTC.

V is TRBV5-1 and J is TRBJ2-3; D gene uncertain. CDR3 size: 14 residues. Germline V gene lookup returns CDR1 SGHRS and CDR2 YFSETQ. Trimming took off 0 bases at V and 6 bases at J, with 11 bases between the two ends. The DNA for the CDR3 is TGCGCCAGCAGCTTGGTTGTCGCCGGGGATACGCAGTATTTT. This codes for CASSLVVAGDTQYF.

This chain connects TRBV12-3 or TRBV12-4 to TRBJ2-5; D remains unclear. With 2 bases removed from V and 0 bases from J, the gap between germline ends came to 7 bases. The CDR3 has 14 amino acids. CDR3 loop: CASSLRHYQETQYF. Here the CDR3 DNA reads TGTGCCAGCAGTTTAAGGCACTACCAAGAGACCCAGTACTTC.

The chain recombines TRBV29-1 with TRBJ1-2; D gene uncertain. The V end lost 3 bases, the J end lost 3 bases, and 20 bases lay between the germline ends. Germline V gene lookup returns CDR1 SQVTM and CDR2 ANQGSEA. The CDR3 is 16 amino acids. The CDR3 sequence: CSVDLRGAGRDYGYTF. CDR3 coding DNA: TGCAGCGTTGACCTTCGAGGTGCGGGTCGGGACTATGGCTACACCTTC.

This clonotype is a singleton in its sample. CDR3 residues: CSARDEELAGMPYEQYF. CDR3 DNA sequence: TGCAGTGCTAGAGATGAAGAACTAGCGGGAATGCCCTACGAGCAGTACTTC. V and J are TRBV20-1 and TRBJ2-7, with 10 bases that match TRBD2. Germline V CDR1 and CDR2: DFQATT, SNEGSKA (reference sequence). V shed 0 bases and J 2 bases; nucleotides not matched to a gene: 10. CDR3 length equals 17 residues.

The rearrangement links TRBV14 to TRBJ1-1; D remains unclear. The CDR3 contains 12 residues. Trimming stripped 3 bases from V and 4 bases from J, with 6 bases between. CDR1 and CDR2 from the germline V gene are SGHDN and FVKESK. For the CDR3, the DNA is TGTGCCAGCAGCCAGTTTCGCACTGAAGCTTTCTTT. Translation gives CASSQFRTEAFF.

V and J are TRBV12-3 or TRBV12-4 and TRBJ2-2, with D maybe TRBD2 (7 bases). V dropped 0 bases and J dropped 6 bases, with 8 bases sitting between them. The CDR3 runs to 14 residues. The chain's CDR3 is CASSLAGGPGELFF. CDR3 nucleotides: TGTGCCAGCAGTTTAGCGGGGGGGCCCGGGGAGCTGTTTTTT.

In nucleotides, the CDR3 is TGCAGCGTTGAGGAGGGGCTGGGCCCTGAAGCTTTCTTT. Its translation: CSVEEGLGPEAFF. J is TRBJ1-1 and V is TRBV29-1, with a weak D call TRBD1 (5 bases). V lost 3 bases and J 6 bases, leaving 14 bases between the germline ends. There are 13 residues in the CDR3. Germline CDR1 SQVTM, CDR2 ANQGSEA.

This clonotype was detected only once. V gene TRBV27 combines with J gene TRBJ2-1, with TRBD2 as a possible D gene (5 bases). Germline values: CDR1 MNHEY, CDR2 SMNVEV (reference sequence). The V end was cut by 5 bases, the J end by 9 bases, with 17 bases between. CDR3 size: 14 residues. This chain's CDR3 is CASSLQEEVGEQFF. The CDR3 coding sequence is TGTGCCAGCAGTCTCCAGGAGGAAGTGGGTGAGCAGTTCTTC.

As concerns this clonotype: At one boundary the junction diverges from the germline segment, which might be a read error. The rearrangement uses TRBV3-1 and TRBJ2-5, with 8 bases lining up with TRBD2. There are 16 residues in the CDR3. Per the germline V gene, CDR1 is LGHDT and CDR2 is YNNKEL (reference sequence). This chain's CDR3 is CASTQRGGRYQETQYF. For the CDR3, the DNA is TGTGCCAGCACCCAACGGGGGGGTCGGTACCAAGAGACCCAGTACTTC.

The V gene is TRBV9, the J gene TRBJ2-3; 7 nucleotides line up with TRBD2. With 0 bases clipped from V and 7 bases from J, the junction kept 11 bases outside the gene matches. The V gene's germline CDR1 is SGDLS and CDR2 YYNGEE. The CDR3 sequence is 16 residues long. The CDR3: CASSVVGGGPTNTQYF. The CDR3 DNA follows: TGTGCCAGCAGCGTAGTTGGCGGGGGACCCACGAATACGCAGTATTTT. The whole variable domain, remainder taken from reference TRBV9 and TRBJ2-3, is DSGVTQTPKHLITATGQRVTLRCSPRSGDLSVYWYQQSLDQGLQFLIQYYNGEERAKGNILERFSAQQFPDLHSELNLSSLELGDSALYFCASSVVGGGPTNTQYFGPGTRLTVL.

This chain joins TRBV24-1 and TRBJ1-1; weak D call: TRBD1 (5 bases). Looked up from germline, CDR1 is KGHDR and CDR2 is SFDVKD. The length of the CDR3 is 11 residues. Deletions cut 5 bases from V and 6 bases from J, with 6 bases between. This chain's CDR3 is CATSAGPEAFF. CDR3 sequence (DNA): TGTGCCACCAGTGCAGGGCCTGAAGCTTTCTTT.

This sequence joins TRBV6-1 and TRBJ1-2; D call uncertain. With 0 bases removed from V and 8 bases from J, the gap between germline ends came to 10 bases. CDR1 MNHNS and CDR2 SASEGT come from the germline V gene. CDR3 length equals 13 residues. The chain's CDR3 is CASSEAERGGYTF. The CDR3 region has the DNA TGTGCCAGCAGTGAAGCTGAACGAGGGGGCTACACCTTC.

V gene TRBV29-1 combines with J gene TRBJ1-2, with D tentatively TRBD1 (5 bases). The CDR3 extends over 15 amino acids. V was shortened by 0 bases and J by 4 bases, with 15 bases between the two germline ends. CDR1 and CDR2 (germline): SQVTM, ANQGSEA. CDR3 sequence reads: CSVEDIGPGGYGYTF. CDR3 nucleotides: TGCAGCGTTGAAGATATCGGCCCCGGGGGCTATGGCTACACCTTC.

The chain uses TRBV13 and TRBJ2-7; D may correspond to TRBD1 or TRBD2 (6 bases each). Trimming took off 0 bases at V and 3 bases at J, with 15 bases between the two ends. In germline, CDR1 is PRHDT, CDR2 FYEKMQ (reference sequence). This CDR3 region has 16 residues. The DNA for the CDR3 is TGTGCCAGCAGCTTAGGCTACAGGGAGGTCGGCTACGAGCAGTACTTC. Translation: CASSLGYREVGYEQYF.

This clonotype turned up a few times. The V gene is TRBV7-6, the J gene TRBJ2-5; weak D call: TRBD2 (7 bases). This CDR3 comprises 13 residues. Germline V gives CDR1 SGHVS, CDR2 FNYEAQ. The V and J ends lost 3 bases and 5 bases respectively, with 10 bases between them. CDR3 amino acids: CASSFGGGETQYF. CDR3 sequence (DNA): TGTGCCAGCAGCTTTGGCGGGGGCGAGACCCAGTACTTC.